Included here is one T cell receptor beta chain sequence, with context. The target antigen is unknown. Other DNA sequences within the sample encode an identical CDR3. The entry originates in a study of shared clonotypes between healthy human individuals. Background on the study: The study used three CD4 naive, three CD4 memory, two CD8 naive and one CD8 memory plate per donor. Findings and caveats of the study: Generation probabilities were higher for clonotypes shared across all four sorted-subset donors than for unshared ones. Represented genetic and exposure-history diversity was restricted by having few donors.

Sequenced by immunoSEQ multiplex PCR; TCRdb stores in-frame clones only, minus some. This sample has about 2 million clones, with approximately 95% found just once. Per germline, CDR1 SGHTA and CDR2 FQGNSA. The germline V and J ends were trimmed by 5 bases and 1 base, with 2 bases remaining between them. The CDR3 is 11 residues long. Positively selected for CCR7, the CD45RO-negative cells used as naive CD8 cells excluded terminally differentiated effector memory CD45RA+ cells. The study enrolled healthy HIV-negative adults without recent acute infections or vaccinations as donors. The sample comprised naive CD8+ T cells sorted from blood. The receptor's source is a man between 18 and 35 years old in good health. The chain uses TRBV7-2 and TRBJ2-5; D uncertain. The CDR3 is CASSRQETQYF. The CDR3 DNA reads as TGTGCCAGCAGCCGCCAAGAGACCCAGTACTTC.